This entry lists 19 T cell receptor beta chains sequenced from one sample in a study of blood T cell repertoires in COVID-19. The method was immunoSEQ multiplex PCR; TCRdb's version includes in-frame clones alone and lacks a portion of them. The top ten hold approximately 3.6% of the sample, which has approximately 140,000 clones, about 80% seen once. The sequencing input was peripheral blood. The receptor source for this set is a man in his sixties with acute or convalescent COVID-19.

This chain joins TRBV18 and TRBJ2-1, with D unclear. Deletions cut 2 bases from V and 8 bases from J, with 16 bases between. CDR1 KGHSH and CDR2 LQKENI come from the germline V gene. This CDR3 contains 15 residues. The CDR3 protein is CASSPMRALSDEQFF. The CDR3 DNA reads TGTGCCAGCTCACCAATGAGAGCTCTATCGGATGAGCAGTTCTTC.

CDR3 DNA: TGCGCCAGCAGCTTGTCCTCCTCGGGAGAGACCCAGTACTTC. It codes for CASSLSSSGETQYF. The chain has TRBV5-1 and TRBJ2-5; D ambiguous. Germline V CDR1 and CDR2: SGHRS, YFSETQ. Trimming took 1 base from V and 4 from J, leaving 11 bases between them. CDR3 size: 14 residues.

This clone turned up a few times. A junction boundary mismatches the germline segment, possibly from a read error. The genes are TRBV3-1 (or the pseudogene TRBV3-2) and TRBJ1-2, with unresolved D. Per the germline V gene, CDR1 is LGHDT and CDR2 is YNNKEL (reference sequence). The CDR3 is 12 amino acids. The CDR3 sequence is CASSRGAFESAF. The CDR3, as DNA: TGTGCCAGCAGCCGAGGCGCTTTTGAGTCGGCCTTC.

V gene TRBV6-5 combines with J gene TRBJ2-5, with 10 bases aligning to TRBD2. Per the germline V gene, CDR1 is MNHEY and CDR2 is SVGAGI. This CDR3 spans 14 amino acids. J lost 4 bases, V lost 8 bases, and 7 bases had no gene match. CDR3 residues: CASDTAGGGETQYF. For the CDR3, the DNA is TGTGCCAGCGATACAGCGGGAGGGGGAGAGACCCAGTACTTC.

CDR3 sequence (DNA): TGTGCCAGCTCTTTGGAAGTCCCCCGGGGTAACTATGGCTACACCTTC. This codes for CASSLEVPRGNYGYTF. The chain uses TRBV18 and TRBJ1-2, with D unclear. Germline V CDR1 and CDR2: KGHSH, LQKENI. V was shortened by 6 bases and J by 1 base, with 18 bases between the two germline ends. The CDR3 runs 16 residues.

This chain uses TRBV27 with TRBJ2-7, with D perhaps TRBD1 (6 bases). Germline loops: CDR1 MNHEY, CDR2 SMNVEV (reference sequence). The CDR3 loop spans 13 amino acids. V gave up 5 bases and J gave up 7 bases, with 15 bases separating them. The CDR3 region has the DNA TGTGCCAGCAGTCCCAACCAGGGGACGGAGCAGTACTTC. The encoded protein is CASSPNQGTEQYF.

The genes are TRBV5-1 and TRBJ2-5; D may be TRBD2 (6 bases). From germline, CDR1 is SGHRS and CDR2 YFSETQ. Trimming left V 4 bases short and J 5 bases short, with 18 bases between. The CDR3 loop spans 15 amino acids. This CDR3 is CASSQPGLGEETQYF. Written as DNA, the CDR3 is TGCGCCAGCAGCCAACCGGGACTGGGCGAGGAGACCCAGTACTTC. The entire variable domain, with the rest obtained from reference TRBV5-1 and TRBJ2-5, is as follows: KAGVTQTPRYLIKTRGQQVTLSCSPISGHRSVSWYQQTPGQGLQFLFEYFSETQRNKGNFPGRFSGRQFSNSRSEMNVSTLELGDSALYLCASSQPGLGEETQYFGPGTRLLVL.

The rearrangement joins TRBV30 to TRBJ1-1; the D gene is possibly TRBD1 (5 bases). Between the trimmed V and J ends, which lost 2 bases and 6 bases, there was a span of 13 bases. Germline lookup yields CDR1 GTSNPN and CDR2 SVGIG (reference sequence). The CDR3 covers 13 residues. In DNA, the CDR3 is TGTGCCTGGAGTCGATGGGGCGACGCTGAAGCTTTCTTT. Protein product: CAWSRWGDAEAFF.

This chain uses TRBV5-6 with TRBJ2-5; 7 bases are shared with TRBD1. The V and J ends lost 4 bases and 4 bases, in that order; junction bases with no gene match: 7. Germline-derived CDR1 and CDR2 are SGHDT and YYEEEE. The CDR3 is made up of 14 amino acids. CDR3 loop: CASSQTGRTETQYF. The DNA for the CDR3 is TGTGCCAGCAGCCAGACAGGGCGGACAGAGACCCAGTACTTC.

CDR3 in amino acids: CATGLAGVNEQYF. DNA of the CDR3: TGTGCCACCGGACTAGCGGGAGTAAACGAGCAGTACTTC. V and J are TRBV24-1 and TRBJ2-7, with 13 bases lining up with TRBD2. The CDR3 runs 13 residues. V was pared by 9 bases and J by 5 bases, with 3 bases of the junction left unmatched. CDR1 is KGHDR, CDR2 SFDVKD, per germline.

The chain joins TRBV6-5 to TRBJ2-7, with 7 bases identical to TRBD2. J lost 0 bases, V lost 6 bases, and 8 bases had no gene match. The CDR3 spans 15 residues. Germline CDR1 is MNHEY and CDR2 is SVGAGI. The CDR3 DNA follows: TGTGCCAGCAGCCTACTAGCGACCAACTCCTACGAGCAGTACTTC. It encodes CASSLLATNSYEQYF.

This chain joins TRBV7-6 and TRBJ2-7; TRBD1 aligns across 8 bases. The ends lost 6 bases at V and 4 bases at J; junction bases unmatched: 11. CDR1 and CDR2 (germline): SGHVS, FNYEAQ. This CDR3 contains 15 residues. The chain's CDR3 is CASSYGQGRGYEQYF. The CDR3 nucleotides read TGTGCCAGCAGTTACGGACAGGGCCGGGGGTACGAGCAGTACTTC.

V gene TRBV4-3 combines with J gene TRBJ2-7; D ambiguous. Germline lookup yields CDR1 LGHNA and CDR2 YSLEER. The CDR3 is made up of 15 amino acids. V was shortened by 0 bases and J by 7 bases, with 16 bases between the two germline ends. The CDR3 DNA reads TGCGCCAGCAGCCAAGACAGGTTGAAAGGCTCTGAGCAGTACTTC. Residues: CASSQDRLKGSEQYF.

The chain carries TRBV11-1 and TRBJ2-1; perhaps TRBD2 as D (5 bases). CDR1 SGHAT and CDR2 FQDESV come from the germline V gene (reference sequence). V shed 2 bases and J shed 10 bases, with 9 bases lying between them. The CDR3 runs 12 residues. CDR3 DNA sequence: TGTGCCAGCAGCTTATCCGAGGGAGAGCAGTTCTTC. Translation gives CASSLSEGEQFF.

V usage is TRBV6-2 or TRBV6-3 and J usage is TRBJ1-1, with TRBD1 matching over 10 bases. There are 14 residues in the CDR3. CDR1 is MNHEY, CDR2 SVGEGT, per germline. V was clipped by 2 bases and J by 10 bases; unmatched bases: 7. The DNA for the CDR3 is TGTGCCAGCAGTTACCCGGACGGGGACAGGGGAGCTTTCTTT. Translated: CASSYPDGDRGAFF.

The chain employs TRBV9 and TRBJ1-2; D not certain. The CDR3 has 11 amino acids. CDR1 and CDR2 (germline): SGDLS, YYNGEE. The V and J ends lost 3 bases and 8 bases respectively, with 8 bases between them. The CDR3 region has the DNA TGTGCCAGCAGCGGCGATCTGGGCTACACCTTC. Translated: CASSGDLGYTF.

The genes are TRBV5-4 and TRBJ2-5, with TRBD2 matching 7 bases. Germline V gene data show CDR1 as SGHNT and CDR2 as YYREEE (reference sequence). Germline trimming cut 3 bases from V and 5 bases from J; bases unmatched to any gene: 4. This CDR3 comprises 13 residues. CDR3 in amino acids: CASSWDYQETQYF. In DNA, the CDR3 is TGTGCCAGCAGCTGGGACTATCAGGAGACCCAGTACTTC.

CDR3 sequence (DNA): TGTGCCAGCAGCCAGGGGAGGGGCTCCTCCTACGAGCAGTACTTC. Its translation: CASSQGRGSSYEQYF. The chain uses TRBV13 and TRBJ2-7, with TRBD2 as a possible D gene (7 bases). The CDR3 length is 15 residues. V shed 5 bases and J shed 0 bases, with 14 bases lying between them. CDR1 and CDR2 from the germline V gene are PRHDT and FYEKMQ (reference sequence).

Notes on this clone: A junction end diverges from the germline sequence, so it may reflect a read error. The chain uses TRBV5-6 and TRBJ1-4; the match to TRBD1 covers 7 bases. Germline V gene data show CDR1 as SGHDT and CDR2 as YYEEEE. This CDR3 region has 11 residues. CDR3 sequence reads: CASSPRTGPVF. CDR3 sequence (DNA): TGTGCCAGCAGCCCCCGGACAGGCCCGGTTTTT.